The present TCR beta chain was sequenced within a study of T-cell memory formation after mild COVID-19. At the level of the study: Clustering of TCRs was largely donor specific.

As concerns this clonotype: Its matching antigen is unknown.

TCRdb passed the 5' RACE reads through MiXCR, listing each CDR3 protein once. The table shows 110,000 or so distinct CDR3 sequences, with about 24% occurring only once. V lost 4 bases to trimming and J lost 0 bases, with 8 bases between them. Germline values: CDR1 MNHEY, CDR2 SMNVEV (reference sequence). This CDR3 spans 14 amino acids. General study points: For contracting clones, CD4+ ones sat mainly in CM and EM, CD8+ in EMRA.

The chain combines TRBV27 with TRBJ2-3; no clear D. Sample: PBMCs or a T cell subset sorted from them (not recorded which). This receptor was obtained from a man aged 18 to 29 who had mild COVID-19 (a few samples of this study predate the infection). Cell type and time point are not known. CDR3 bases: TGTGCCAGCAGTTCCCTTACTAGCACAGATACGCAGTATTTT. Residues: CASSSLTSTDTQYF.